This T cell receptor beta chain was found in a study of blood T cells in healthy people across ages. The wider study: Capture by template switching was about one barcoded beta molecule per two T cells.

The individuals who served as donors were healthy Caucasians living in Russia, aged roughly 6 to 95. Isolation per sample recovered at least 7 million PBMCs. Extraction of total RNA produced a minimum of 6 micrograms from each sample. On this clonotype: Germline and junction disagree at one end, which may indicate a read error.

A second PCR, run for roughly 6 to 11 cycles, used a sample-barcoded 5' primer plus a J-beta primer mix. TCRdb called the 5' RACE reads again in MiXCR, with one record for every CDR3 protein. This sample has about 1.5 million distinct CDR3 sequences, with approximately 43% found just once. The germline CDR1 and CDR2 sequences are MDHEN and SYDVKM. The CDR3 loop spans 15 amino acids. The sequenced sample was blood. This clonotype was sampled from a woman aged 18-29 years in good health. This sequence joins TRBV28 and TRBJ2-1, with D tentatively TRBD2 (6 bases). In DNA, the CDR3 is TGTGCCAGCAGTCCAACCCGGGACTTCGGCGATGAGCTGTTCTTC. Residues: CASSPTRDFGDELFF.